This T cell receptor beta chain is drawn from a study of blood T cell repertoires in COVID-19. Measured with immunoSEQ multiplex PCR; TCRdb has only the in-frame clones, and not every one. The sample lists fewer than 250,000 clones; around 90% were seen once. Deletions cut 3 bases from V and 9 bases from J, with 12 bases between. Germline-derived CDR1 and CDR2 are LNHDA and SQIVND (reference sequence). This CDR3 has 14 amino acids. The chain carries TRBV19 and TRBJ1-6; D might be TRBD1 (6 bases). The TCR was taken from a woman between 50 and 59 years old with acute COVID-19. Sample: PBMCs or T cells enriched from blood (not recorded which). In DNA, the CDR3 is TGTGCCAGTAGTATGTTCAGGACAGTTTCACCCCTCCACTTT. This codes for CASSMFRTVSPLHF. Full variable domain (outside the CDR3, taken from reference TRBV19 and TRBJ1-6): DGGITQSPKYLFRKEGQNVTLSCEQNLNHDAMYWYRQDPGQGLRLIYYSQIVNDFQKGDIAEGYSVSREKKESFPLTVTSAQKNPTAFYLCASSMFRTVSPLHFGNGTRLTVT.